Sequencing of this T cell receptor (beta chain) was carried out in a study of cytomegalovirus exposure and HLA in healthy donors. Findings of the study overall: Most of the TCR beta V segments (in an earlier analysis) were productive either about 87% or about 30% of the time. It was in a later analysis that TCR association rates were seen to vary by HLA locus, highest for DRB1 and lowest for HLA-C.

PCR involved 60 Vbeta and 13 Jbeta primers. Repertoires were generated with immunoSEQ multiplex PCR, while TCRdb's copy carries only in-frame clones and drops some. The sample has 95,000 to 150,000 clones, over 60% seen once; the top ten hold just under 6.5%. Per germline, CDR1 SNHLY and CDR2 FYNNEI. V shed 5 bases, J shed 8 bases, and the junction held 9 bases outside the gene matches. The CDR3 covers 14 residues. Notes on this clone: Its antigen remains unknown.

The sequenced sample was PBMCs. The TCR was taken from a woman in her thirties or forties in good health and CMV-seronegative. The V gene is TRBV2, the J gene TRBJ1-2, with TRBD1 matching 9 bases. CDR3 bases: TGTGCCAGCAGTCCGAGGGACAGGGCGTACGGCTACACCTTC. Translation gives CASSPRDRAYGYTF.